The T cell receptor beta chain under discussion was sequenced for a study of blood T cell repertoires in COVID-19. The CDR3 spans 14 residues. V gave up 3 bases and J gave up 1 base, with 9 bases separating them. CDR1 is SGHAT and CDR2 is FQNNGV in the germline V gene. This clone was picked up a small number of times. Libraries were prepared by immunoSEQ multiplex PCR; TCRdb keeps only in-frame clonotypes and omits some of them. The sample lists under 110,000 clones; 70% to 80% were seen once. This sequence was found in an elderly man with COVID-19, enrolled during active disease. The sequencing input was peripheral blood. The chain is built from TRBV11-2 and TRBJ2-5; D is ambiguous. This CDR3 reads CASSFVLSQETQYF. The CDR3 DNA is TGTGCCAGCAGCTTCGTTCTGTCCCAAGAGACCCAGTACTTC.